The rows below give T cell receptor beta chains drawn from one sample of a study of neurological immune-mediated disorders. TCRdb itself ran the 5' RACE reads through MiXCR, one entry per CDR3 protein. In the table there are tens of thousands of distinct CDR3 sequences, 4.5% to 7% of which are singletons. Input material: CD4+ T cells from blood. The receptors originated from a woman under 30 with multiple sclerosis. Each CDR3 is given with its conserved first and last residue. D genes are given only for firm matches. Clone size is not always given. Where it is, it says once, few, many or a class for expanded clones.

TRBJ2-1,TRBD1,medium-sized,TRBV9,CASSTGTGHNEQFF,TGTGCCAGCAGCACCGGGACAGGGCACAATGAGCAGTTCTTC
TRBJ2-3,NA,many,TRBV3-1,CASSQVIGSTDTQYF,TGTGCCAGCAGCCAAGTTATCGGAAGCACAGATACGCAGTATTTT
TRBJ2-1,NA,many,TRBV5-6,CASSPGLPEQFF,TGTGCCAGCAGCCCGGGACTGCCTGAGCAGTTCTTC
TRBJ2-5,NA,many,TRBV20-1,CSARSARTGETQYF,TGCAGTGCTAGATCGGCCCGAACCGGGGAGACCCAGTACTTC
TRBJ1-1,NA,few,TRBV29-1,CSVEGRYTEAFF,TGCAGCGTTGAAGGACGGTACACTGAAGCTTTCTTT
TRBJ1-1,NA,many,TRBV3-1,CASSQREKNTEAFF,TGTGCCAGCAGCCAACGTGAGAAAAACACTGAAGCTTTCTTT
TRBJ2-1,TRBD1,many,TRBV5-5,CASSLAGTGGLNEQFF,TGTGCCAGCAGCTTGGCGGGGACAGGGGGCTTAAACGAGCAGTTCTTC
TRBJ2-3,TRBD2,many,TRBV6-6,CASTAGGADTQYF,TGTGCCAGCACCGCGGGAGGGGCAGATACGCAGTATTTT
TRBJ2-2,NA,many,TRBV6-6,CASSYAPSPTGELFF,TGTGCCAGCAGTTACGCGCCTAGCCCCACCGGGGAGCTGTTTTTT
TRBJ2-1,TRBD2,many,TRBV20-1,CSALSRGESGGSYNEQFF,TGCAGTGCGTTGAGTCGAGGGGAAAGCGGGGGCTCCTACAATGAGCAGTTCTTC
TRBJ2-2,NA,many,TRBV7-9,CASSLADPGELFF,TGTGCCAGCAGCTTAGCAGATCCCGGGGAGCTGTTTTTT
TRBJ1-3,NA,many,TRBV29-1,CSVGEEGNTIYF,TGCAGCGTTGGAGAGGAGGGAAACACCATATATTTT
TRBJ1-2,NA,many,TRBV20-1,CSARAPLRGTGYTF,TGCAGTGCTAGAGCCCCATTGAGGGGGACTGGCTACACCTTC
TRBJ1-2,NA,many,TRBV12-3/TRBV12-4,CASSFFRSTKSYKGGYTF,TGTGCCAGCAGTTTCTTTAGAAGTACCAAATCCTACAAAGGCGGCTACACCTTC
TRBJ2-1,NA,many,TRBV6-6,CASSYRGDEQFF,TGTGCCAGCAGTTACAGAGGCGATGAGCAGTTCTTC
TRBJ2-5,TRBD2,many,TRBV20-1,CSAPRTSGRVKRETQYF,TGCAGTGCTCCTCGGACTAGCGGGAGGGTAAAGCGAGAGACCCAGTACTTC
TRBJ2-1,TRBD2,many,TRBV5-1,CASSLRASGSSYNEQFF,TGCGCCAGCAGCTTGAGGGCTAGCGGAAGCTCCTACAATGAGCAGTTCTTC
TRBJ2-1,NA,many,TRBV20-1,CSASRRGGYNEQFF,TGCAGTGCTAGTAGGAGGGGCGGGTACAATGAGCAGTTCTTC
TRBJ2-1,NA,many,TRBV7-9,CASSHRDLKQFF,TGTGCCAGCAGCCACAGGGACTTGAAGCAGTTCTTC
TRBJ2-6,TRBD1,many,TRBV5-1,CASSLRDRRGSGANVLTF,TGCGCCAGCAGCCTCAGGGACAGGAGAGGGTCTGGGGCCAACGTCCTGACTTTC
TRBJ2-2,TRBD1,many,TRBV20-1,CSARGGTANTGELFF,TGCAGTGCTAGAGGGGGGACAGCGAACACCGGGGAGCTGTTTTTT
TRBJ1-4,NA,many,TRBV25-1,CASSDRVGDEKLFF,TGTGCCAGCAGTGACAGGGTTGGGGATGAAAAACTGTTTTTT
TRBJ1-2,NA,many,TRBV7-8,CASRGTGFDYGYTF,TGTGCCAGCCGGGGAACCGGGTTTGACTATGGCTACACCTTC
TRBJ1-2,NA,many,TRBV12-3/TRBV12-4,CASESGYYGYTF,TGTGCCAGCGAATCAGGGTACTATGGCTACACCTTC
TRBJ2-2,NA,many,TRBV5-4,CASSRLGGGGELFF,TGTGCCAGCAGCCGCTTGGGGGGCGGCGGGGAGCTGTTTTTT
TRBJ2-3,NA,few,TRBV6-5,CASGRQARTDTQYF,TGTGCCAGCGGAAGACAGGCGCGCACAGATACGCAGTATTTT
TRBJ2-5,NA,many,TRBV6-5,CATRQYQETQYF,TGTGCCACCCGGCAGTACCAAGAGACCCAGTACTTC
TRBJ1-2,TRBD1,many,TRBV20-1,CSATPGQGIYGYTF,TGCAGTGCCACTCCGGGACAGGGGATCTATGGCTACACCTTC
TRBJ2-2,TRBD1,many,TRBV18,CASSTTGGSAGELFF,TGTGCCAGCTCGACGACAGGGGGCAGCGCCGGGGAGCTGTTTTTT
TRBJ2-2,TRBD2,many,TRBV6-5,CASSRGGGTGELFF,TGTGCCAGCAGTCGGGGGGGTGGCACCGGGGAGCTGTTTTTT
TRBJ1-1,TRBD1,many,TRBV3-1,CASSQDRGTGKAFF,TGTGCCAGCAGCCAAGATCGGGGGACAGGGAAAGCTTTCTTT
TRBJ2-1,TRBD2,many,TRBV12-3/TRBV12-4,CASNVGGIYNEQFF,TGTGCCAGCAATGTGGGAGGGATTTACAATGAGCAGTTCTTC
TRBJ1-2,NA,many,TRBV7-9,CASSLQVRPGREYGYTF,TGTGCCAGCAGCTTGCAGGTCAGGCCGGGTCGTGAATATGGCTACACCTTC
TRBJ1-4,TRBD1,many,TRBV7-9,CASSLEGATYEKLFF,TGTGCCAGCAGCTTAGAGGGGGCGACATATGAAAAACTGTTTTTT
TRBJ1-1,TRBD1,NA,TRBV5-4,CASSITGTGSGAFF,TGTGCCAGCAGCATCACCGGGACAGGGTCAGGAGCTTTCTTT
TRBJ2-2,NA,many,TRBV12-3/TRBV12-4,CASSETGYGELFF,TGTGCCAGCAGTGAAACAGGGTACGGGGAGCTGTTTTTT
TRBJ1-6,TRBD1,many,TRBV20-1,CSASTGAATYNSPLHF,TGCAGTGCTTCTACAGGGGCAGCGACCTATAATTCACCCCTCCACTTT
TRBJ1-5,NA,many,TRBV24-1,CATSPGISNQPQHF,TGTGCCACCAGTCCAGGGATTAGCAATCAGCCCCAGCATTTT
TRBJ1-2,NA,many,TRBV29-1,CSVEGTRPDLYGYTF,TGCAGCGTTGAAGGTACACGTCCCGACCTCTATGGCTACACCTTC
TRBJ1-4,NA,few,TRBV5-8,CASSPKPRINEKLFF,TGTGCCAGCAGCCCAAAGCCAAGGATTAATGAAAAACTGTTTTTT
TRBJ1-2,TRBD1,NA,TRBV4-2,CASSQIDRATGGYTF,TGTGCCAGCAGCCAGATAGACAGGGCTACGGGTGGCTACACCTTC
TRBJ2-1,TRBD2,NA,TRBV11-2,CASSPPGLAGLEYFF,TGTGCCAGCAGCCCGCCGGGACTAGCGGGGCTTGAGTATTTCTTC
TRBJ2-1,NA,many,TRBV7-8,CASSIVQDYSNNEQFF,TGTGCCAGCAGCATCGTTCAGGACTATTCTAACAATGAGCAGTTCTTC
TRBJ2-1,TRBD2,many,TRBV7-3,CASSLAGGPEQFF,TGTGCCAGCAGCTTAGCGGGGGGCCCTGAGCAGTTCTTC
TRBJ1-4,NA,many,TRBV27,CASTTGLREKLFF,TGTGCCAGCACCACGGGGTTGAGGGAAAAACTGTTTTTT
TRBJ2-1,TRBD1,NA,TRBV19,CASSIRQGQYNEQFF,TGTGCCAGTAGTATAAGACAGGGGCAATACAATGAGCAGTTCTTC
TRBJ1-2,NA,many,TRBV5-6,CASSFWQDYGYTF,TGTGCCAGCAGCTTTTGGCAGGACTATGGCTACACCTTC
TRBJ1-1,TRBD1,many,TRBV6-2/TRBV6-3,CASRRGQGARGVGTEAFF,TGTGCCAGCAGAAGAGGACAGGGGGCGCGCGGTGTGGGCACTGAAGCTTTCTTT
TRBJ1-2,TRBD1,few,TRBV6-6,CASSFQQRGRSHGYTF,TGTGCCAGCAGTTTCCAGCAAAGGGGGCGCTCCCATGGCTACACCTTC
TRBJ2-3,NA,many,TRBV12-5,CASGPPPRHITDTQYF,TGTGCTAGTGGTCCCCCTCCCCGACACATCACAGATACGCAGTATTTT
TRBJ2-1,TRBD1,NA,TRBV12-3/TRBV12-4,CASSSGTGSSYNEQFF,TGTGCCAGCAGCTCCGGGACAGGGAGCTCCTACAATGAGCAGTTCTTC
TRBJ2-1,TRBD1,many,TRBV20-1,CSAVRGNNEQFF,TGCAGTGCAGTCAGGGGGAACAATGAGCAGTTCTTC
TRBJ2-5,NA,many,TRBV11-2,CASSPGLTETQYF,TGTGCCAGCAGCCCGGGACTGACAGAGACCCAGTACTTC
TRBJ1-2,TRBD1,many,TRBV7-2,CASSLRTGIDYGYTF,TGTGCCAGCAGCCTAAGGACAGGGATTGACTATGGCTACACCTTC
TRBJ2-5,TRBD2,NA,TRBV7-9,CASSPFVGGPETQYF,TGTGCCAGCAGCCCCTTTGTGGGAGGGCCAGAGACCCAGTACTTC
TRBJ1-1,TRBD1,many,TRBV7-9,CASSQWDRNTEAFF,TGTGCCAGCAGCCAATGGGACAGGAACACTGAAGCTTTCTTT
TRBJ2-3,TRBD2,many,TRBV3-1,CASSPRTSRGTDTQYF,TGTGCCAGCAGCCCGCGGACTAGTCGGGGCACAGATACGCAGTATTTT
TRBJ2-1,NA,many,TRBV7-2,CASSRGPMQFF,TGTGCCAGCAGCCGAGGGCCTATGCAGTTCTTC
TRBJ1-6,NA,many,TRBV15,CATSVRIYNSPLHF,TGTGCCACCAGCGTCCGGATTTATAATTCACCCCTCCACTTT
TRBJ2-1,TRBD2,many,TRBV20-1,CSARGGRGSYNEQFF,TGCAGTGCTAGAGGCGGGAGGGGCTCCTACAATGAGCAGTTCTTC